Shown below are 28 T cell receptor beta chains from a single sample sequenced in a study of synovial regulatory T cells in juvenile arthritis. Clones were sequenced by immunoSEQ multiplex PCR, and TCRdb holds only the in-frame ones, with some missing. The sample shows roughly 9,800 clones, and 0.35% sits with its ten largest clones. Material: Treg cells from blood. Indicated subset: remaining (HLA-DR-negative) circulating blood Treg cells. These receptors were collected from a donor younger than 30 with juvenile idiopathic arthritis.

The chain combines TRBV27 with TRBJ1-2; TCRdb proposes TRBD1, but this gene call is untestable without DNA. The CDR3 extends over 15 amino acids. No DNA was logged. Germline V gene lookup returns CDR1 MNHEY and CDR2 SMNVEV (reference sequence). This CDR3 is CASSLSGQLGGGYTF.

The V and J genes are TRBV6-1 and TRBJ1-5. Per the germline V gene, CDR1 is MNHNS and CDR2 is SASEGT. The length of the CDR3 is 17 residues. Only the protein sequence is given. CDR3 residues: CASSDRRRPDSNQPQHF.

CDR3 residues: CASSSGQASWPQHF. The chain recombines TRBV11-2 with TRBJ1-5; TCRdb reports TRBD1, a call that lacks DNA to check it against. The CDR3 has 14 residues. No DNA has been recorded. The germline V gene encodes CDR1 SGHAT and CDR2 FQNNGV.

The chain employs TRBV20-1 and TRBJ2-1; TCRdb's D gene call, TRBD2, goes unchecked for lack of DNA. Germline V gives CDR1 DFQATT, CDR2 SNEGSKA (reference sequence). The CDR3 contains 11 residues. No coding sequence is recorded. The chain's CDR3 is CSASSGREQFF.

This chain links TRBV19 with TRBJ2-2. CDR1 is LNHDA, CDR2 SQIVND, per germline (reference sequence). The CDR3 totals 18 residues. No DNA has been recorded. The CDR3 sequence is CASSIAPGGAIENGELFF.

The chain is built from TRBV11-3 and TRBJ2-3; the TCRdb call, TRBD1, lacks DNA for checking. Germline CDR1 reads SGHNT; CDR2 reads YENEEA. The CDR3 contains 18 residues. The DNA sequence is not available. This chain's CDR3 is CASSLKGNNRHSTDTQYF. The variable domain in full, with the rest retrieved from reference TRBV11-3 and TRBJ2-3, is EAGVVQSPRYKIIEKKQPVAFWCNPISGHNTLYWYLQNLGQGPELLIRYENEEAVDDSQLPKDRFSAERLKGVDSTLKIQPAELGDSAVYLCASSLKGNNRHSTDTQYFGPGTRLTVL.

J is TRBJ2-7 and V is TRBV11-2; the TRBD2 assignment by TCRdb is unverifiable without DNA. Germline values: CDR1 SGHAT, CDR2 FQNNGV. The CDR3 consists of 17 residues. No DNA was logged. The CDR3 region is CASRRGLAGGGYREQYF. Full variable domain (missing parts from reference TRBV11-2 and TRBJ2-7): EAGVAQSPRYKIIEKRQSVAFWCNPISGHATLYWYQQILGQGPKLLIQFQNNGVVDDSQLPKDRFSAERLKGVDSTLKIQPAKLEDSAVYLCASRRGLAGGGYREQYFGPGTRLTVT.

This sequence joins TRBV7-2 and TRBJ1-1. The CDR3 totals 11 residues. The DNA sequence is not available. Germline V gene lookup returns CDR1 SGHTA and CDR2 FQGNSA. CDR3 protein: CASSEGPRAFF.

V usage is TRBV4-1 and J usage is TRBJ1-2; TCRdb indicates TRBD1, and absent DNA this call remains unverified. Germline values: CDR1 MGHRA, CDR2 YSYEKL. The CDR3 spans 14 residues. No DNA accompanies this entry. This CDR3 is CASSPAGYLGGYTF.

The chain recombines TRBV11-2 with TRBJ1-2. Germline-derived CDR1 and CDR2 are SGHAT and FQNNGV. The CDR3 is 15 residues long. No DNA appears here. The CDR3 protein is CASSLVPGSSYGYTF. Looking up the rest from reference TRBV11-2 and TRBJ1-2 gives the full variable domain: EAGVAQSPRYKIIEKRQSVAFWCNPISGHATLYWYQQILGQGPKLLIQFQNNGVVDDSQLPKDRFSAERLKGVDSTLKIQPAKLEDSAVYLCASSLVPGSSYGYTFGSGTRLTVV.

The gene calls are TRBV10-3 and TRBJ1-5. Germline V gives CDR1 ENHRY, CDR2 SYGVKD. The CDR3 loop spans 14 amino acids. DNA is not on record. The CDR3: CAINERGGGQPQHF.

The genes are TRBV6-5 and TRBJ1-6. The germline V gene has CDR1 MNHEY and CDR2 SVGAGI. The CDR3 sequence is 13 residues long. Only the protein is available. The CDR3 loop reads CASRLGPDSPLHF.

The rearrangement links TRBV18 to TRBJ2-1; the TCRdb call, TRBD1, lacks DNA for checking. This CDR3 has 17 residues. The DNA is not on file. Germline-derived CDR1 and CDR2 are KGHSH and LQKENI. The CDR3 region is CASSPRFWTGSYNEQFF.

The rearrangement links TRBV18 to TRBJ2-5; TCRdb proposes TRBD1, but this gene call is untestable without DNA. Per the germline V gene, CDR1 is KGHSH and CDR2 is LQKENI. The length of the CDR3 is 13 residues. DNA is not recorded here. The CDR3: CASSPTGRETQYF.

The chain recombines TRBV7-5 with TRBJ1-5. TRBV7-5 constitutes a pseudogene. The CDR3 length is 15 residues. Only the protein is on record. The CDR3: CARSLAQGREQPQHF.

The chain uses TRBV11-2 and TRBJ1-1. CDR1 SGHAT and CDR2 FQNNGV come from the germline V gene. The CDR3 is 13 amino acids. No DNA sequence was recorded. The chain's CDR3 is CASSSHLNTEAFF. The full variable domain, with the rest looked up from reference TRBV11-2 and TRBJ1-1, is EAGVAQSPRYKIIEKRQSVAFWCNPISGHATLYWYQQILGQGPKLLIQFQNNGVVDDSQLPKDRFSAERLKGVDSTLKIQPAKLEDSAVYLCASSSHLNTEAFFGQGTRLTVV.

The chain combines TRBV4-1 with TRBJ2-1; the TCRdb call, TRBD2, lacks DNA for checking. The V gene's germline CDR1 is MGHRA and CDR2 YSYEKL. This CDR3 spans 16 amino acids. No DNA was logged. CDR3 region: CASSQMGLAGYNEQFF.

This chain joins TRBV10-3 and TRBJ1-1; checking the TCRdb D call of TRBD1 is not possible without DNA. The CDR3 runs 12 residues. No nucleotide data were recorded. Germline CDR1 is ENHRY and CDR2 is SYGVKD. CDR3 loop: CAISDRGTEAFF.

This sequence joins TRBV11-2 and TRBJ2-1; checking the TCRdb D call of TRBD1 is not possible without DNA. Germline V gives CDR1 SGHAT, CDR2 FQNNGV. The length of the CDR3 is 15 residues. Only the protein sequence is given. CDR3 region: CASSLLDRGRHEQFF.

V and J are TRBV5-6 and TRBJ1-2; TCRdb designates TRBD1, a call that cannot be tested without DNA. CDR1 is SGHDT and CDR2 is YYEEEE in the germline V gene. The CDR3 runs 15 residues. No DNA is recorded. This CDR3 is CASSLRTGGSTGYTF.

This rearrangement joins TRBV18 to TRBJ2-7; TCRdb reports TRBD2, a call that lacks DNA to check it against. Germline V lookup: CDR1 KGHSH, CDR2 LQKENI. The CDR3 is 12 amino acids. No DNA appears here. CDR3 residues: CASSLGAGEQYF.

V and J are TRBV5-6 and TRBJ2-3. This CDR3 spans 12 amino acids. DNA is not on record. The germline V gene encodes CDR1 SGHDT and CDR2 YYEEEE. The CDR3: CASSLIGDTQYF.

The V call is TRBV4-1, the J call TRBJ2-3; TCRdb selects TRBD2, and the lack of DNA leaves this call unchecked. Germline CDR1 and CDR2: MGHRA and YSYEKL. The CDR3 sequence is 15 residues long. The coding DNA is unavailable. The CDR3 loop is CASSLGVRGTDTQYF.

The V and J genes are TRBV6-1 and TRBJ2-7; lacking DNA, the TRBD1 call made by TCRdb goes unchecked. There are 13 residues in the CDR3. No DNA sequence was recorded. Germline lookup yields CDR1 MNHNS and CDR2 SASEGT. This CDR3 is CASRWTGSYEQYF.

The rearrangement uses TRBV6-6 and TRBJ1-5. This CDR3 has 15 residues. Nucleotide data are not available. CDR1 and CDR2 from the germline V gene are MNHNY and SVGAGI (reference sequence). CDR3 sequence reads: CASTMDRHSNQPQHF.

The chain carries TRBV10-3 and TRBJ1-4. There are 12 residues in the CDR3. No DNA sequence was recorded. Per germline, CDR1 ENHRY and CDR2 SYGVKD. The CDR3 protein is CAIGEAGEKLFF.

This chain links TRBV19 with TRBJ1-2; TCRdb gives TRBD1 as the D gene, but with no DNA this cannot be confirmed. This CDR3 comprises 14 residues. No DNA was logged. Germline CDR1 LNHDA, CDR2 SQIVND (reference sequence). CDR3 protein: CASSIWDSPYGYTF.

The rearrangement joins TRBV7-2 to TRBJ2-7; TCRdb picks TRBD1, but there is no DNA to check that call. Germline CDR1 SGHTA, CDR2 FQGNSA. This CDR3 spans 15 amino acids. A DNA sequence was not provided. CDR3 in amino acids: CASSFRTGITYEQYF.